This TCR beta chain was found in a study of monozygotic twins with inflammatory bowel disease. Study-level findings and limits: None of the different T cell subtypes could be distinguished from one another.

On this clonotype itself: Antigen specificity is unknown.

Every TCR library used roughly 3,800 ng of total RNA. UMIs that had a 6-nucleotide sample barcode were put in using template switching. With the 5' RACE reads reprocessed, TCRdb shows one record per CDR3 protein and no DNA. Recorded here are some 170,000 distinct CDR3 sequences; the top ten clones represent about 8%. The sequence came from a human donor with ulcerative colitis or Crohn's disease, or a healthy co-twin of an affected twin (not recorded which). Sequencing input: blood.

This CDR3 is CASSKPGHEQFF. V and J are TRBV7-2 and TRBJ2-1; no DNA is available, so the TRBD1 call from TCRdb remains unchecked. Per germline, CDR1 SGHTA and CDR2 FQGNSA. The CDR3 totals 12 residues.